This T cell receptor beta chain was identified during a study of blood T cell repertoires in COVID-19. Study-wide context: Researchers got acute and convalescent COVID-19 samples from the United States, Italy and Spain. PBMCs, B-cell-depleted T cells, or T cells were the source of the cDNA or gDNA that made up the material.

The authors' processing: Cell counts per sample came from amplifying reference gene primers. Sequenced by immunoSEQ multiplex PCR; TCRdb stores in-frame clones only, minus some. That table is the source of V, J and clone size, and D and trimming were worked out from the DNA. The table records roughly 120,000 clones, more than 75% of them present only once. V gave up 1 base and J gave up 5 bases, with 12 bases separating them. The CDR3 totals 15 residues. Germline-derived CDR1 and CDR2 are SGHTA and FQGNSA. V is TRBV7-2 and J is TRBJ1-3; TRBD1 might be the D (6 bases). Sequencing used peripheral blood. The clonotype comes from a man aged 40-49 years with acute or convalescent COVID-19. The CDR3 coding sequence is TGTGCCAGCAGCTTAGAGCCAGGGGAAAGAAACACCATATATTTT. Protein: CASSLEPGERNTIYF.